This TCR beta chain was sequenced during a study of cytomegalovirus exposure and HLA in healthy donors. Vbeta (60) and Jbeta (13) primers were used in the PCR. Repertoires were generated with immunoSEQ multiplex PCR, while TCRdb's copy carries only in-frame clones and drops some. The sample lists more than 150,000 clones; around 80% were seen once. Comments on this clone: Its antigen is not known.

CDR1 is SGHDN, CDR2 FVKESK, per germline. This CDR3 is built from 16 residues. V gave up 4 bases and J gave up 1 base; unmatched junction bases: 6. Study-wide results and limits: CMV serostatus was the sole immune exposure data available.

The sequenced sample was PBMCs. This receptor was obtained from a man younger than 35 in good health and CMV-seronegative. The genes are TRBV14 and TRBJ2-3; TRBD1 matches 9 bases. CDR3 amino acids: CASSRSWTGGTDTQYF. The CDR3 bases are TGTGCCAGCAGCCGCTCTTGGACAGGGGGCACAGATACGCAGTATTTT. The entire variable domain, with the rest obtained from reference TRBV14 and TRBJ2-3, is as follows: EAGVTQFPSHSVIEKGQTVTLRCDPISGHDNLYWYRRVMGKEIKFLLHFVKESKQDESGMPNNRFLAERTGGTYSTLKVQPAELEDSGVYFCASSRSWTGGTDTQYFGPGTRLTVL.